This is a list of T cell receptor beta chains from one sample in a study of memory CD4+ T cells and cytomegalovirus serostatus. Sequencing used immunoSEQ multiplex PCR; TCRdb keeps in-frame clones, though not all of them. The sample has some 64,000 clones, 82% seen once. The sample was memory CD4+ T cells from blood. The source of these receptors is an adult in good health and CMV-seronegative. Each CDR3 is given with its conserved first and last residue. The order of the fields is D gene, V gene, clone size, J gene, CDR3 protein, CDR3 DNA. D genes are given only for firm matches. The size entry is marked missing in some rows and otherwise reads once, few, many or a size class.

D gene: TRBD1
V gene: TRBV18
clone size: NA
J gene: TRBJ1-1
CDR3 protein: CASSDRVNTEAFF
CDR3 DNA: TGTGCCAGCTCCGACAGGGTGAACACTGAAGCTTTCTTT

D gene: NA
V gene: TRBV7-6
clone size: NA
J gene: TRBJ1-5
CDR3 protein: CASSLGGFGNQPQHF
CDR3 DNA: TGTGCCAGCAGCTTAGGCGGTTTTGGCAATCAGCCCCAGCATTTT

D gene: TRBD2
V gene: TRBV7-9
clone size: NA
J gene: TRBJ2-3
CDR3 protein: CASRAGAADTQYF
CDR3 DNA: TGTGCCAGCAGAGCGGGAGCGGCAGATACGCAGTATTTT

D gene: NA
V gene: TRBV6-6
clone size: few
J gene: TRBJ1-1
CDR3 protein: CASSFQMNTEAFF
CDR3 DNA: TGTGCCAGCAGTTTCCAGATGAACACTGAAGCTTTCTTT

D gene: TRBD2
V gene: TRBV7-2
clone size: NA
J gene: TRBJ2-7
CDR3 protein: CASSLGLAGPYEQYF
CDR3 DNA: TGTGCCAGCAGCCTCGGACTAGCGGGCCCCTACGAGCAGTACTTC

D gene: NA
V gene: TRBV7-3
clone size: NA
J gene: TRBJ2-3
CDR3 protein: CASSLRREATDTQYF
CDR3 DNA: TGTGCCAGCAGCTTAAGGCGGGAAGCCACAGATACGCAGTATTTT

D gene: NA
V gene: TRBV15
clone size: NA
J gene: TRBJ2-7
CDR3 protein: CATSRGGPPYEQYF
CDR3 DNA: TGTGCCACCAGCAGAGGGGGGCCACCCTACGAGCAGTACTTC

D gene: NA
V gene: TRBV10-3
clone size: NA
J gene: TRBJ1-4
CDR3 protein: CAISEYRPALHEKLFF
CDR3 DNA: TGTGCCATCAGTGAGTATCGGCCAGCGCTTCATGAAAAACTGTTTTTT

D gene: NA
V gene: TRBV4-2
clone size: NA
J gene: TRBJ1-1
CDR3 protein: CASSQEVARGAEAFF
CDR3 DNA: TGTGCCAGCAGCCAAGAGGTAGCCCGCGGGGCTGAAGCTTTCTTT

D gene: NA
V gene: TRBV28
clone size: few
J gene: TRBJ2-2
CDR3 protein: CASKESAGELFF
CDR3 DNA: TGTGCCAGCAAGGAGTCCGCCGGGGAGCTGTTTTTT

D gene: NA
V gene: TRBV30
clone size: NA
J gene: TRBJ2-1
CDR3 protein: CAWAQRLEEQFF
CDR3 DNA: TGTGCCTGGGCCCAAAGACTAGAAGAGCAGTTCTTC

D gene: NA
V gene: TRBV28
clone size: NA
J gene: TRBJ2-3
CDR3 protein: CASARLADTQYF
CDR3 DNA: TGTGCCAGCGCCCGTCTAGCAGATACGCAGTATTTT

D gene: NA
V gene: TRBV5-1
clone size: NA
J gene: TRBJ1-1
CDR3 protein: CASSLGQFTEAFF
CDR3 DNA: TGCGCCAGCAGCTTGGGACAGTTCACTGAAGCTTTCTTT

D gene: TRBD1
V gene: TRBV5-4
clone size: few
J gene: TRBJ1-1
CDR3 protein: CASSGQTGGEAFF
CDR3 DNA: TGTGCCAGCAGCGGCCAAACAGGGGGAGAAGCTTTCTTT

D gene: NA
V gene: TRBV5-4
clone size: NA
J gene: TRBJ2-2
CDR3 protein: CASSRLRERTGELFF
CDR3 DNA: TGTGCCAGCAGCCGCCTCCGGGAGAGGACCGGGGAGCTGTTTTTT

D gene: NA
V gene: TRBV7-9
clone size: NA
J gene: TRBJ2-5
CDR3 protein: CASSFGARSRRQETQYF
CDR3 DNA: TGTGCCAGCAGCTTCGGGGCTAGAAGCCGACGGCAAGAGACCCAGTACTTC

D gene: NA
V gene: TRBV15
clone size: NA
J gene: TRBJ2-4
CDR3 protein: CATSRIEGSVSTKNIQYF
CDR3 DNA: TGTGCCACCAGCAGAATAGAGGGTTCTGTCAGTACCAAAAACATTCAGTACTTC

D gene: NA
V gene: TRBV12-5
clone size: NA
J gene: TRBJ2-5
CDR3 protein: CASGLTEGETQYF
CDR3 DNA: TGTGCTAGTGGTTTGACTGAAGGGGAGACCCAGTACTTC

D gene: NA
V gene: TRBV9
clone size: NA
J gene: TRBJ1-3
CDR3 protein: CASSGSGNTIYF
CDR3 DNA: TGTGCCAGCAGCGGCTCTGGAAACACCATATATTTT

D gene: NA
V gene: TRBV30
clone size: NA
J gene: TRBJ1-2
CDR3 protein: CAWREPLRGGNYGYTF
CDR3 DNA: TGTGCCTGGAGGGAGCCCCTTCGGGGCGGTAACTATGGCTACACCTTC

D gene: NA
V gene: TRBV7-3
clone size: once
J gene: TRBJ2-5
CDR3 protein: CASSFLGGREETQYF
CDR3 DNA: TGTGCCAGCAGCTTTCTTGGGGGGCGCGAAGAGACCCAGTACTTC

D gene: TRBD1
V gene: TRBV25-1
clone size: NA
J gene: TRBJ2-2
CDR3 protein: CASSDPGQGRTGELFF
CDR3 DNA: TGTGCCAGCAGTGACCCTGGACAGGGACGAACCGGGGAGCTGTTTTTT

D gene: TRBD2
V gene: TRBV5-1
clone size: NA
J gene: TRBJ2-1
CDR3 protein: CASSTSGGRNEQFF
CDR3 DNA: TGCGCCAGCAGCACTAGCGGGGGGCGAAATGAGCAGTTCTTC

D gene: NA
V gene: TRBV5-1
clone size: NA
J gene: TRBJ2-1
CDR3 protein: CASSLRQDPPLQFF
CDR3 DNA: TGCGCCAGCAGCCTTCGACAGGACCCCCCTCTCCAGTTCTTC

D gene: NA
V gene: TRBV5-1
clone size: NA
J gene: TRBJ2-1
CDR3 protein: CASSLGWGPSQEFF
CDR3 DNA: TGCGCCAGCAGCTTGGGGTGGGGCCCCAGCCAGGAGTTCTTC

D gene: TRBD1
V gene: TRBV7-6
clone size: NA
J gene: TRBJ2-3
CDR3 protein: CASSIYRGGSTDTQYF
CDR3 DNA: TGTGCCAGCAGCATTTACAGGGGTGGGAGCACAGATACGCAGTATTTT

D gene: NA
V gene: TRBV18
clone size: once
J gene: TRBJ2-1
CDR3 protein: CASSPPSSNEQFF
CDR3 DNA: TGTGCCAGCTCACCACCTAGCAGCAATGAGCAGTTCTTC

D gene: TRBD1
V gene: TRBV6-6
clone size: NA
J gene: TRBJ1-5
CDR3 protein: CASSRTGDSNQPQHF
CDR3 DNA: TGTGCCAGCAGTAGGACAGGCGATAGCAATCAGCCCCAGCATTTT

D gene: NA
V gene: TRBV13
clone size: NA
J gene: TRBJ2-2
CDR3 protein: CASSLAGALNTGELFF
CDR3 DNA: TGTGCCAGCAGCTTAGCGGGGGCCCTGAACACCGGGGAGCTGTTTTTT

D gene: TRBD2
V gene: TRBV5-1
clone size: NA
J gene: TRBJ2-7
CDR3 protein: CASSPTGTSGGAQYEQYF
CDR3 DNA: TGCGCCAGCAGCCCAACCGGGACTAGCGGGGGGGCTCAATACGAGCAGTACTTC

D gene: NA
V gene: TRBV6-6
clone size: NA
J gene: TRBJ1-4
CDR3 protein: CASSPRASSTNEKLFF
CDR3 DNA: TGTGCCAGCAGTCCCCGGGCCAGTAGCACTAATGAAAAACTGTTTTTT

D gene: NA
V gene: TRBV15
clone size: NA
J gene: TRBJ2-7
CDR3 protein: CATSGRALREQYF
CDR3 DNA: TGTGCCACCAGCGGAAGGGCCCTTCGGGAGCAGTACTTC

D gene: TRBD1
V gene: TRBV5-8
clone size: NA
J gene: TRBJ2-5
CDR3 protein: CASSSQGQGEETQYF
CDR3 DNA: TGTGCCAGCAGCTCCCAAGGACAGGGGGAAGAGACCCAGTACTTC

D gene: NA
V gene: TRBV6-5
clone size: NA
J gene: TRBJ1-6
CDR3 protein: CASSRETDSPLHF
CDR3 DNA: TGTGCCAGCAGTCGGGAGACAGATTCACCCCTCCACTTT

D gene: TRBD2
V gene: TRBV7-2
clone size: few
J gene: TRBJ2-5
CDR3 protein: CASSTGGARGETQYF
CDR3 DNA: TGTGCCAGCAGTACCGGGGGGGCCCGGGGAGAGACCCAGTACTTC

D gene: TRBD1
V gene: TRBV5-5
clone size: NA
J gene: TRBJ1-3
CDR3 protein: CASSLRQGTIQSSGNTIYF
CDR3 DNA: TGTGCCAGCAGCTTGAGACAGGGGACGATACAAAGCTCTGGAAACACCATATATTTT

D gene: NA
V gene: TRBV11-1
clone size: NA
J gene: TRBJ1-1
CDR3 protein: CASSSSGIMNTEAFF
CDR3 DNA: TGTGCCAGCAGCTCCAGCGGGATCATGAACACTGAAGCTTTCTTT

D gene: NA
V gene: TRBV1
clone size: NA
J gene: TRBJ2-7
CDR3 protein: CTSSPKVIYEQYF
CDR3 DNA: TGCACCAGCAGCCCCAAAGTCATTTACGAGCAGTACTTC

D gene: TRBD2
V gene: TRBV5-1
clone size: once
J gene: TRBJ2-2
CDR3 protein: CASSPGSSGTGELFF
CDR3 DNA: TGCGCCAGCAGCCCGGGGTCTAGCGGTACCGGGGAGCTGTTTTTT

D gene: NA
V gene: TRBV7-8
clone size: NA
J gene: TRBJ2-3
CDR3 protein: CASTPAGGTDTQYF
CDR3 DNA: TGTGCCAGCACCCCGGCGGGCGGCACAGATACGCAGTATTTT

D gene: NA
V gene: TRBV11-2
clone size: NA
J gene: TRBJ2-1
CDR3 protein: CASSVPPGQRNNEQFF
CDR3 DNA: TGTGCCAGCAGCGTTCCCCCGGGACAAAGAAACAATGAGCAGTTCTTC

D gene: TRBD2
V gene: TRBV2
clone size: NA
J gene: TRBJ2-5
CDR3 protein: CASLAGVSRETQYF
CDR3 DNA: TGTGCCAGCCTAGCGGGGGTATCGCGGGAGACCCAGTACTTC

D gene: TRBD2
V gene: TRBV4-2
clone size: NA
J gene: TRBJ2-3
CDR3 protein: CASSPAAGGPSDTQYF
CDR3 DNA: TGTGCCAGCAGCCCGGCGGCGGGAGGGCCCTCGGATACGCAGTATTTT

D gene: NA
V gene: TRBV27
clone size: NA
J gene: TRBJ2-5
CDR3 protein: CASRPMVGLPQETQYF
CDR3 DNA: TGTGCCAGCAGGCCGATGGTAGGGTTACCACAAGAGACCCAGTACTTC